This entry lists 25 T cell receptor beta chains sequenced from one sample in a study of blood T cell repertoires in COVID-19. Clones were read by immunoSEQ multiplex PCR, and TCRdb kept only the in-frame ones, dropping some. Counted here are 350,000 to 450,000 clones, roughly 92% occurring once; the ten biggest clones make up about 0.78%. Sample: PBMCs or T cells enriched from blood (not recorded which). The source is a woman in her forties who had been exposed to COVID-19.

This sequence joins TRBV18 and TRBJ2-1; 9 bases map to TRBD2. Germline V lookup: CDR1 KGHSH, CDR2 LQKENI. The V gene end was trimmed by 3 bases and the J gene end by 0 bases; junction bases not matched to a gene: 6. The CDR3 extends over 17 amino acids. For the CDR3, the DNA is TGTGCCAGCTCACCGCCTCTAGCGGGGAGCTCCTACAATGAGCAGTTCTTC. Amino acids: CASSPPLAGSSYNEQFF.

V and J are TRBV2 and TRBJ2-7; tentative D call: TRBD1 (6 bases). CDR1 is SNHLY and CDR2 is FYNNEI in the germline V gene. V dropped 10 bases and J dropped 2 bases, with 15 bases sitting between them. This CDR3 is 13 amino acids long. Here the CDR3 DNA reads TGTGCCACATTCTCCGGACAGCCCTACGAGCAGTACTTC. It is translated as CATFSGQPYEQYF.

Remarks on this clone: Since no conserved phenylalanine or tryptophan closes the CDR3, a read error is the likely cause. The rearrangement uses TRBV30 and TRBJ1-2; 9 bases are a match to TRBD1. After removal of 8 bases from V and 4 bases from J, the junction contained 14 bases not matched to a gene. The CDR3 has 15 amino acids. Per the germline V gene, CDR1 is GTSNPN and CDR2 is SVGIG (reference sequence). CDR3 coding DNA: TGTGCCGGGGGACAGGGTACGGGTCGGAGCTATGGCTACACCCTC. Amino acids: CAGGQGTGRSYGYTL.

The chain joins TRBV2 to TRBJ1-2, with 7 nucleotides matching TRBD1. Per the germline V gene, CDR1 is SNHLY and CDR2 is FYNNEI. V lost 5 bases to trimming and J lost 6 bases; unmatched junction nucleotides: 9. The CDR3 has 14 residues. The CDR3: CASSSDRVAHGYTF. In DNA form, the CDR3 reads TGTGCCAGCAGTTCAGACAGGGTTGCTCATGGCTACACCTTC. Variable domain in full (rest from reference TRBV2 and TRBJ1-2): EPEVTQTPSHQVTQMGQEVILRCVPISNHLYFYWYRQILGQKVEFLVSFYNNEISEKSEIFDDQFSVERPDGSNFTLKIRSTKLEDSAMYFCASSSDRVAHGYTFGSGTRLTVV.

The V call is TRBV9, the J call TRBJ2-3, with TRBD1 matching over 9 bases. Per the germline V gene, CDR1 is SGDLS and CDR2 is YYNGEE. This CDR3 has 14 amino acids. With 2 bases clipped from V and 6 bases from J, the junction kept 4 bases outside the gene matches. The CDR3 DNA follows: TGTGCCAGCAGCGTGGGGGACAGGGACGATACGCAGTATTTT. Translation: CASSVGDRDDTQYF.

The chain recombines TRBV5-4 with TRBJ1-2; TRBD1 might be the D (5 bases). With 0 bases removed from V and 2 bases from J, the gap between germline ends came to 8 bases. Germline CDR1 SGHNT, CDR2 YYREEE (reference sequence). This CDR3 contains 14 residues. CDR3 loop: CASSLGGINYGYTF. CDR3 nucleotides: TGTGCCAGCAGCTTGGGGGGCATAAACTATGGCTACACCTTC.

V gene TRBV9 combines with J gene TRBJ2-1; 7 nucleotides line up with TRBD2. CDR1 and CDR2 (germline): SGDLS, YYNGEE. The length of the CDR3 is 13 residues. Trimming at V came to 0 bases and at J to 8 bases, leaving 2 bases not matched to a gene. The CDR3 protein is CASSVGLAHEQFF. The CDR3 nucleotides are TGTGCCAGCAGCGTAGGACTAGCCCATGAGCAGTTCTTC.

This clone has just one count. The V gene is TRBV5-1, the J gene TRBJ2-7, with D perhaps TRBD1 (5 bases). The CDR3 is made up of 15 amino acids. Germline V CDR1 and CDR2: SGHRS, YFSETQ. V was cut by 0 bases and J by 0 bases, with 10 bases left in between. The CDR3 bases are TGCGCCAGCAGCTTGGGACAGCCCGTCTCCTACGAGCAGTACTTC. This codes for CASSLGQPVSYEQYF.

This chain connects TRBV24-1 to TRBJ1-2; 10 bases are shared with TRBD1. The CDR3 contains 14 residues. Per the germline V gene, CDR1 is KGHDR and CDR2 is SFDVKD. The trim removed 3 bases at V and 7 bases at J, leaving 4 bases unmatched. CDR3 loop: CATSDRDRGSGYTF. CDR3 DNA sequence: TGTGCCACCAGTGATCGGGACAGGGGATCTGGCTACACCTTC.

This clone showed up just a few times. This chain connects TRBV30 to TRBJ1-6, with a weak D call TRBD1 (6 bases). This CDR3 region has 12 residues. The V end was cut by 3 bases, the J end by 8 bases, with 8 bases between. The germline V gene encodes CDR1 GTSNPN and CDR2 SVGIG (reference sequence). CDR3 nucleotide sequence: TGTGCCTGGAGATACAGGGATTCACCCCTCCACTTT. Translation: CAWRYRDSPLHF.

This rearrangement joins TRBV5-5 to TRBJ1-1; 8 positions match TRBD1. The J segment lost 1 base and the V segment lost 4 bases, leaving 9 bases of the junction unmatched. CDR1 is SGHKS and CDR2 is YYEKEE in the germline V gene (reference sequence). This CDR3 contains 16 residues. The CDR3 is CASSQTRGRRNTEAFF. The CDR3 DNA sequence: TGTGCCAGCAGCCAAACCAGGGGGCGCAGGAACACTGAAGCTTTCTTT.

The chain is built from TRBV7-5 and TRBJ1-1; TRBD1 is the table's D call, not checked against the DNA. TRBV7-5 is a known pseudogene. CDR3 length: 16 residues. The CDR3 sequence: CVRSFAGTDMNTEAFF. As DNA, the CDR3 is TGTGTCAGAAGCTTCGCCGGGACAGACATGAACACTGAAGCTTTCTTT.

This sequence joins TRBV14 and TRBJ1-2; 8 positions agree with TRBD1. Looked up from germline, CDR1 is SGHDN and CDR2 is FVKESK. CDR3 length equals 15 residues. V was clipped by 4 bases and J by 5 bases; unmatched bases: 9. The DNA for the CDR3 is TGTGCCAGCAGCCCGGACAGGGTACCTGGATATGGCTACACCTTC. It yields the protein CASSPDRVPGYGYTF.

CDR3 protein: CASSLTGSGNQPQHF. The CDR3, as DNA: TGTGCCAGCAGCTTGACAGGGTCGGGCAATCAGCCCCAGCATTTT. The rearrangement links TRBV7-9 to TRBJ1-5; 7 nucleotides match TRBD1. Germline V gives CDR1 SEHNR, CDR2 FQNEAQ (reference sequence). The V segment lost 3 bases and the J segment 2 bases; nucleotides outside the gene matches: 4. The CDR3 consists of 15 residues.

This chain links TRBV12-3 or TRBV12-4 with TRBJ2-3, with TRBD1 matching over 7 bases. This CDR3 contains 13 residues. Trimming removed 8 bases from V and 4 bases from J; junction bases left unmatched: 6. The CDR3 coding sequence is TGTGCCAGCCTGACAGGGTGGGCAGATACGCAGTATTTT. Its translation: CASLTGWADTQYF.

J is TRBJ2-1 and V is TRBV12-3 or TRBV12-4; TRBD1 is a possible D gene (5 bases). Trimming removed 6 bases from V and 7 bases from J, with 13 bases in between. The CDR3 is 13 amino acids. CDR3 sequence: CASRVQGRNEQFF. The DNA for the CDR3 is TGTGCCAGCAGAGTTCAGGGTCGTAATGAGCAGTTCTTC.

This sequence joins TRBV7-9 and TRBJ2-1; 9 bases fit TRBD1. Per germline, CDR1 SEHNR and CDR2 FQNEAQ (reference sequence). V lost 10 bases to trimming and J lost 4 bases; unmatched junction nucleotides: 8. The CDR3 extends over 14 amino acids. CDR3 nucleotide sequence: TGTGCCAACGGGGACAGGGCGGCATACAATGAGCAGTTCTTC. Amino acids: CANGDRAAYNEQFF.

With respect to this clone: Other DNA sequences in the sample encode the same CDR3. V gene TRBV3-1 (or the pseudogene TRBV3-2) combines with J gene TRBJ1-1; possible D gene TRBD1, 5 bases. The CDR3 is 15 amino acids. Trimming cost V 1 base and J 4 bases, with 13 bases left between them. Germline V CDR1 and CDR2: LGHDT, YNNKEL (reference sequence). CDR3 sequence: CASSQVGGLGTEAFF. DNA for the CDR3: TGTGCCAGCAGCCAAGTCGGGGGGTTGGGCACTGAAGCTTTCTTT.

Points on this clone: In the same sample, other DNA sequences code for this CDR3. The chain has TRBV19 and TRBJ1-1, with 9 bases identical to TRBD1. The V gene end was trimmed by 5 bases and the J gene end by 1 base; junction bases not matched to a gene: 2. This CDR3 has 14 residues. CDR1 LNHDA and CDR2 SQIVND come from the germline V gene (reference sequence). The CDR3 loop is CASSPGQGNTEAFF. DNA of the CDR3: TGTGCCAGTAGTCCGGGACAGGGGAACACTGAAGCTTTCTTT.

The chain employs TRBV18 and TRBJ2-7; perhaps TRBD2 as D (7 bases). The CDR3 is 15 amino acids. Trimming shortened V by 2 bases and J by 4 bases, and 15 bases separated the two germline ends. Germline V gene data show CDR1 as KGHSH and CDR2 as LQKENI. The CDR3 loop reads CASSPRAGARYEQYF. CDR3 bases: TGTGCCAGCTCACCAAGGGCGGGGGCAAGATACGAGCAGTACTTC.

The rearrangement links TRBV30 to TRBJ1-6; maybe TRBD1 (5 bases). The CDR3 covers 17 residues. V lost 3 bases and J 0 bases, leaving 15 bases between the germline ends. Germline CDR1 is GTSNPN and CDR2 is SVGIG (reference sequence). CDR3 DNA: TGTGCCTGGAGGGGGCCACGGAATAGCTCCTATAATTCACCCCTCCACTTT. It specifies CAWRGPRNSSYNSPLHF.

The rearrangement links TRBV7-9 to TRBJ1-2; 8 positions agree with TRBD1. Trimming removed 4 bases from V and 4 bases from J; junction bases left unmatched: 2. CDR1 and CDR2 from the germline V gene are SEHNR and FQNEAQ (reference sequence). The CDR3 is 13 residues long. The CDR3 reads CASSWDRPYGYTF. DNA for the CDR3: TGTGCCAGCAGCTGGGACAGGCCCTATGGCTACACCTTC.

The chain has TRBV7-2 and TRBJ2-7; TRBD1 matches at 10 bases. J was trimmed by 2 bases and V by 0 bases; bases with no gene match: 10. Germline CDR1 SGHTA, CDR2 FQGNSA. The CDR3 runs to 18 residues. The CDR3 loop is CASSLAATGGASPYEQYF. Written as DNA, the CDR3 is TGTGCCAGCAGCTTAGCCGCGACAGGGGGCGCATCTCCCTACGAGCAGTACTTC.

The chain employs TRBV7-2 and TRBJ2-3; 9 nucleotides match TRBD2. The V gene's germline CDR1 is SGHTA and CDR2 FQGNSA. The CDR3 consists of 15 residues. The ends lost 2 bases at V and 4 bases at J; junction bases unmatched: 4. CDR3 nucleotides: TGTGCCAGCAGCTTAATCAGCGGGGGGCCAGATACGCAGTATTTT. Its protein product is CASSLISGGPDTQYF.

In the case of this clone: Different DNA sequences within this sample yield the same CDR3. This chain connects TRBV7-2 to TRBJ1-1, with 7 bases fitting TRBD1. This CDR3 region has 14 residues. With V trimmed by 1 base and J by 2 bases, 1 base remained unmatched. Per germline, CDR1 SGHTA and CDR2 FQGNSA. CDR3 residues: CASSLGGGNTEAFF. The CDR3 region has the DNA TGTGCCAGCAGCTTAGGAGGGGGCAACACTGAAGCTTTCTTT.